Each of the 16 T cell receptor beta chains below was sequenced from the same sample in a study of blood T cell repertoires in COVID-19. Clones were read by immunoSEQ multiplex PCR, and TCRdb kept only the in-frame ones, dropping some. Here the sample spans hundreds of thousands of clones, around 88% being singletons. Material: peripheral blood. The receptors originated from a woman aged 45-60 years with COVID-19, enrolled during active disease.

The CDR3 sequence: CASSGTGAGGEKLFF. For the CDR3, the DNA is TGTGCCAGCAGCGGCACAGGGGCTGGGGGCGAAAAACTGTTTTTT. The V gene is TRBV6-6, the J gene TRBJ1-4, with 7 positions matching TRBD1. This CDR3 is 15 amino acids long. Germline V CDR1 and CDR2: MNHNY, SVGAGI (reference sequence). Trimming cost V 6 bases and J 8 bases; bases outside gene matches: 12.

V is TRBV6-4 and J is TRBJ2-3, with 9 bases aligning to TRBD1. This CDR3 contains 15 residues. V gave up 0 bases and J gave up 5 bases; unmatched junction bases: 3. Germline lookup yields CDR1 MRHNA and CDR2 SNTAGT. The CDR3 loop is CASSDSGTGRDTQYF. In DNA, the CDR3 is TGTGCCAGCAGTGACTCCGGGACAGGGAGAGATACGCAGTATTTT.

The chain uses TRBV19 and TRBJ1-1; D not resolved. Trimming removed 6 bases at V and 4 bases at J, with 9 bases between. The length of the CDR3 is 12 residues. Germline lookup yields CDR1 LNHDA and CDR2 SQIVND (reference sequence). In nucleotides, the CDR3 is TGTGCCAGTAGGCCTGGGAGCACTGAAGCTTTCTTT. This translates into CASRPGSTEAFF. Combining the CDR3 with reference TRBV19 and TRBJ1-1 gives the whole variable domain DGGITQSPKYLFRKEGQNVTLSCEQNLNHDAMYWYRQDPGQGLRLIYYSQIVNDFQKGDIAEGYSVSREKKESFPLTVTSAQKNPTAFYLCASRPGSTEAFFGQGTRLTVV.

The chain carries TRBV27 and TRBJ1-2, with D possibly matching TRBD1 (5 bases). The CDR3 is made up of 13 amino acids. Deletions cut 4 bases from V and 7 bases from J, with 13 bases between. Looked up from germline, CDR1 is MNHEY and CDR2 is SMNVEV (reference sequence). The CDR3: CASSSRDLSGYTF. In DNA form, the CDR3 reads TGTGCCAGCAGTTCCAGGGATCTATCTGGCTACACCTTC.

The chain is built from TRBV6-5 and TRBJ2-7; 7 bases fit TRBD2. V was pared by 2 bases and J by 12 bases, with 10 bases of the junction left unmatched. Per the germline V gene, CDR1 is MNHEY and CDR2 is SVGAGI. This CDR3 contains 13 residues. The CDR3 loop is CASSYESGASGYF. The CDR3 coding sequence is TGTGCCAGCAGTTACGAAAGCGGGGCTTCGGGGTACTTC.

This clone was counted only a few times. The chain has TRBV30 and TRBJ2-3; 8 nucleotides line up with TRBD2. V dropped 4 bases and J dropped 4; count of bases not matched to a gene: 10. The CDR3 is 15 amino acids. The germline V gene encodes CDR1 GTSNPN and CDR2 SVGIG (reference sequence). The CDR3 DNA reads TGTGCCTGGAAACGTCGGGGGGGCCTTGCAGATACGCAGTATTTT. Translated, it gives CAWKRRGGLADTQYF.

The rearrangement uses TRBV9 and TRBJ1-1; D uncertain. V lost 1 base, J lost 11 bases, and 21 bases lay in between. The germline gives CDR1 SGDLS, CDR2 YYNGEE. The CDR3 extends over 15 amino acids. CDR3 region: CASSVTSGGGVSAFF. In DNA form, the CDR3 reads TGTGCCAGCAGCGTAACATCGGGCGGCGGGGTTTCTGCTTTCTTT.

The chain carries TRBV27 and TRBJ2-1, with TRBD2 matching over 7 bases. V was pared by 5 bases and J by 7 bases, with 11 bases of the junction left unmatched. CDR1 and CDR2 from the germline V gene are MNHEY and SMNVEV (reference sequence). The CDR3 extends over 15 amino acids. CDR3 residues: CASSPRGVGSNEQFF. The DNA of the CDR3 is TGTGCCAGCAGTCCTCGGGGGGTGGGTAGTAATGAGCAGTTCTTC.

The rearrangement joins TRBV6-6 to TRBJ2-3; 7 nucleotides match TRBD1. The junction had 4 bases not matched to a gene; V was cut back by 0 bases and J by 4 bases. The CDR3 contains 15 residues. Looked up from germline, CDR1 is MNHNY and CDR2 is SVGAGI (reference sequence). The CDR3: CASSYSGGGADTQYF. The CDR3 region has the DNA TGTGCCAGCAGTTACTCAGGGGGCGGTGCAGATACGCAGTATTTT.

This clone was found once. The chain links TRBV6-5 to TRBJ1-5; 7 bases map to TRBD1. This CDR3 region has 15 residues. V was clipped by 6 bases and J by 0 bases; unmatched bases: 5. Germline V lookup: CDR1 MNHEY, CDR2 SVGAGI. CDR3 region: CASSWDRHSNQPQHF. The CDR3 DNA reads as TGTGCCAGCAGCTGGGACAGACATAGCAATCAGCCCCAGCATTTT.

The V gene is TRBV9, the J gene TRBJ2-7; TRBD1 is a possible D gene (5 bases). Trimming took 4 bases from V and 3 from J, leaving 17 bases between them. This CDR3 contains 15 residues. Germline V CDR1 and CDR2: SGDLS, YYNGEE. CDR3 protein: CASSPVGDSNYEQYF. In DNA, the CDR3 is TGTGCCAGCAGCCCCGTCGGAGACAGCAACTACGAGCAGTACTTC. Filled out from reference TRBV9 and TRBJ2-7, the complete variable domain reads DSGVTQTPKHLITATGQRVTLRCSPRSGDLSVYWYQQSLDQGLQFLIQYYNGEERAKGNILERFSAQQFPDLHSELNLSSLELGDSALYFCASSPVGDSNYEQYFGPGTRLTVT.

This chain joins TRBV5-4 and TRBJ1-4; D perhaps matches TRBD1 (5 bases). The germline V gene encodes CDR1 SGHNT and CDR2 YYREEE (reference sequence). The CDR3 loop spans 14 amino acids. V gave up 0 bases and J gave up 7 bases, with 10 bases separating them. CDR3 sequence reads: CASSLGGQGEKLFF. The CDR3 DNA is TGTGCCAGCAGCTTGGGGGGCCAGGGTGAAAAACTGTTTTTT.

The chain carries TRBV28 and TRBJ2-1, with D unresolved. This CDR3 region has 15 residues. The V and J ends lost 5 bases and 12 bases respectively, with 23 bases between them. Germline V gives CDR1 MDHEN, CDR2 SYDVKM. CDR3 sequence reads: CASSLWALKPPRQFF. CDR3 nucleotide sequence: TGTGCCAGCAGTCTGTGGGCCCTCAAACCGCCACGGCAGTTCTTC.

The CDR3 DNA reads TGTGCCAGCAGTCCGGGGGACAGGGTGGTCGGCTACACCTTC. Its protein product is CASSPGDRVVGYTF. The J gene is TRBJ1-2, the V gene TRBV27; 9 nucleotides line up with TRBD1. CDR1 is MNHEY, CDR2 SMNVEV, per germline (reference sequence). The V and J ends lost 5 bases and 8 bases, in that order; junction bases with no gene match: 9. CDR3 length equals 14 residues.

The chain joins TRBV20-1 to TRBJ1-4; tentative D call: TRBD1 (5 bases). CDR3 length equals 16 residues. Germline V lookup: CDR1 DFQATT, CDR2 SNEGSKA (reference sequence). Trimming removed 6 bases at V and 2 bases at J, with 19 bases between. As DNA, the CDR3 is TGCAGTGCCAGTCCCGGTTGGGGGGATACTAATGAAAAACTGTTTTTT. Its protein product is CSASPGWGDTNEKLFF.

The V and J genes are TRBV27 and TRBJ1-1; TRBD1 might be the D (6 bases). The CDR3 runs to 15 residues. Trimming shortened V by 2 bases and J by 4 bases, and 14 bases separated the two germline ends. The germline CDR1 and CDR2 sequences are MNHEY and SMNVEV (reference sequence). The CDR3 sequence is CASSLGGRLGTEAFF. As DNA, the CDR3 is TGTGCCAGCAGTTTAGGGGGCAGGTTGGGCACTGAAGCTTTCTTT.